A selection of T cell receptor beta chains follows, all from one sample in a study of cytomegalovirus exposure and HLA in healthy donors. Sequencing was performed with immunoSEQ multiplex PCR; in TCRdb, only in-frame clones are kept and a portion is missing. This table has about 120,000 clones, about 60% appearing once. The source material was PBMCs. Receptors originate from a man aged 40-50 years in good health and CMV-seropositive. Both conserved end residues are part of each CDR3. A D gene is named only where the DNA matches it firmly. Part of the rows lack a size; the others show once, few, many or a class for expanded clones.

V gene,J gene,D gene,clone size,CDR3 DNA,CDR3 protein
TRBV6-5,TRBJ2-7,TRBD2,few,TGTGCCAGCAGTTACCGGCTAGCGGGAGTCCACGAGCAGTACTTC,CASSYRLAGVHEQYF
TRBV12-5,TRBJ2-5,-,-,TGTGCTAGTCTCCCGGGGTCCCAAGAGACCCAGTACTTC,CASLPGSQETQYF
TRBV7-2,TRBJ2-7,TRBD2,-,TGTGCCAGCAGCTTTATGACTAGCGGGACCTACGAGCAGTACTTC,CASSFMTSGTYEQYF
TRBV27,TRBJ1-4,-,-,TGTGCCAGCAGTTTACTAACAGACAAAGCTAATGAAAAACTGTTTTTT,CASSLLTDKANEKLFF
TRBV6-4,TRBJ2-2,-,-,TGTGCCAGCAGTCCTCTCAACACCGGGGAGCTGTTTTTT,CASSPLNTGELFF
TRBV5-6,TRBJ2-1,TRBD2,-,TGTGCCAGCATCACTTGGAGGGAACGGACTAGCGGGAGAAGGTCGCAGTTCTTC,CASITWRERTSGRRSQFF
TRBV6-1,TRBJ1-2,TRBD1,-,TGTGCCAGCATCCCGGGACAGGGGTTTGACTATGGCTACACCTTC,CASIPGQGFDYGYTF
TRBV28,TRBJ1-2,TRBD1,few,TGTGCCAGCAGACTTCCGGGACAGGGGGTCGGCTACACCTTC,CASRLPGQGVGYTF
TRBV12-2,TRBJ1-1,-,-,TGTGCAAGTCGCTTAGCACGGGACAGGGGGGCCCTTATGGTAGAGGCTTTCTTT,CASRLARDRGALMVEAFF
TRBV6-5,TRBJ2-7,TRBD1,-,TGTGCGACAGGGGCTTACGAGCAGTACTTC,CATGAYEQYF
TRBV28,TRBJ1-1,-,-,TGTGCCAGTTCTACAGGGTCAATAGGAGCTTTCTTT,CASSTGSIGAFF
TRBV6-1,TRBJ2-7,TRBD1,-,TGTGCCAGCAGTGAAACAGCAGGGGGCACCTACGAGCAGTACTTC,CASSETAGGTYEQYF
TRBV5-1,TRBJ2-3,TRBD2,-,TGCGCCAGCAGCTTGGTGGGACTAGGACGGTTAGATACGCAGTATTTT,CASSLVGLGRLDTQYF
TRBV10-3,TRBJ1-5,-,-,TGTGCCATCAGTGAGTCAGGAGGGAATAGCAATCAGCCCCAGCATTTT,CAISESGGNSNQPQHF
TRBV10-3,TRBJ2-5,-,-,TGTGCCATCAGTGAGCGTGGACTGGGAGAGACCCAGTACTTC,CAISERGLGETQYF
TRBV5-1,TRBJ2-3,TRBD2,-,TGCGCCAGCAGCTTGGGACTAGCGGGAGGGATGGATACGCAGTATTTT,CASSLGLAGGMDTQYF
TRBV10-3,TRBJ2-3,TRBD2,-,TGTGCCATCAGTGAGTTGCGGGGGGCCGATACGCAGTATTTT,CAISELRGADTQYF
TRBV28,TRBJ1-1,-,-,TGTGCCAGCAGCTCCCGTTCGTCCTTGACTGAAGCTTTCTTT,CASSSRSSLTEAFF
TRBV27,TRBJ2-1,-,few,TGTGCCAGCAGTTTCGCTAGCGAGTACAATGAGCAGTTCTTC,CASSFASEYNEQFF
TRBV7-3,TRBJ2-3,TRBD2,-,TGTGCCAGCAGCTTATGGGGCGGGGGGATCACAGATACGCAGTATTTT,CASSLWGGGITDTQYF
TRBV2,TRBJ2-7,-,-,TGTGCCAGCAGAGCGGACAGCACCTCCTACGAGCAGTACTTC,CASRADSTSYEQYF
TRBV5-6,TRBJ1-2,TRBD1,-,TGTGCCAGCAGCTACGAGGACAGGGCGGGTTATGGCTACACCTTC,CASSYEDRAGYGYTF
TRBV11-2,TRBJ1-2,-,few,TGTGCCAGCAGCTTGGAGGGAGCGGTGAGAGGCTACACCTTC,CASSLEGAVRGYTF
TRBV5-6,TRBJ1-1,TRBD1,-,TGTGCCAGCAGCTTCCGGGACAGGAATATCAAGGACACTGAAGCTTTCTTT,CASSFRDRNIKDTEAFF
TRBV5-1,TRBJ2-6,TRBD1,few,TGCGCCAGCAGCGAGACAGGGTTGAACGTCCTGACTTTC,CASSETGLNVLTF
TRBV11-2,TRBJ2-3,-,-,TGTGCCAGCAGCTCCCTAGCCACAGATACGCAGTATTTT,CASSSLATDTQYF
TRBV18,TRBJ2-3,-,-,TGTGCCAGCTCATCTCCCCCTAGCGCCTATATCACAGATACGCAGTATTTT,CASSSPPSAYITDTQYF
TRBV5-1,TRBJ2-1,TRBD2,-,TGCGCCAGCAGCAGAGGCCCACCGGGACTAGCGGGTAGTAATGAGCAGTTCTTC,CASSRGPPGLAGSNEQFF
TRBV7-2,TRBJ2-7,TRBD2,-,TGTGCCAGCAGCTTTTGGCGGGAGGTGAGGGAGCAGTACTTC,CASSFWREVREQYF
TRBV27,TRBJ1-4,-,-,TGTGCCAGCAGTTTAGGCCCAGGGGAAACCACCACTAATGAAAAACTGTTTTTT,CASSLGPGETTTNEKLFF
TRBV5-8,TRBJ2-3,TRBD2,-,TGTGCCAGCAGCTTGGGGACTAGCGGGGCAGATACGCAGTATTTT,CASSLGTSGADTQYF
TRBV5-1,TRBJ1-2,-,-,TGCGCCAGCAGCTTTGGGGAGATAGCCTATGGCTACACCTTC,CASSFGEIAYGYTF
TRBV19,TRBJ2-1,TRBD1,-,TGTGCCAGTAGTATAGAGTTGGGACAGACCAATGAGCAGTTCTTC,CASSIELGQTNEQFF
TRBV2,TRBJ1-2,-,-,TGTGCCAGCAGTGATGTGGGGGCTCGGTATGGCTACACCTTC,CASSDVGARYGYTF
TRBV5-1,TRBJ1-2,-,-,TGCGCCAGCAGCTTGGGCGCGGGGACTAACTATGGCTACACCTTC,CASSLGAGTNYGYTF